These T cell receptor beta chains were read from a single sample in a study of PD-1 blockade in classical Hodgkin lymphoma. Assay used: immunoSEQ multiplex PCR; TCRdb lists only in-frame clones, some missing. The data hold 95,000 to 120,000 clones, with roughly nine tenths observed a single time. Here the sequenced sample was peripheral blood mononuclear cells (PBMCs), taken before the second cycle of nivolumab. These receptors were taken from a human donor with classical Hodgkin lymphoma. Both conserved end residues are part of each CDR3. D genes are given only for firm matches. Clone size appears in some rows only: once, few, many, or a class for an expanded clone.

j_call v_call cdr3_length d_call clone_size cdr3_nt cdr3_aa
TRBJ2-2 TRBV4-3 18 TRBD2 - TGCGCCAGCAGCCAAGAAGACCACGGGAGGGGGTCTGCCGGGGAGCTGTTTTTT CASSQEDHGRGSAGELFF
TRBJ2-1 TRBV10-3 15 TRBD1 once TGTGCCATCAGTGACCCGGGACAGGGGAAGGATGAGCAGTTCTTC CAISDPGQGKDEQFF
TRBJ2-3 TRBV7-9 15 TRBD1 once TGTGCCAGCAGCGACCGGGACAGGGAGGCGGATACGCAGTATTTT CASSDRDREADTQYF
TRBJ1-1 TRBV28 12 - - TGTGCCAGCAGTTTTAGGGACACTGAAGCTTTCTTT CASSFRDTEAFF
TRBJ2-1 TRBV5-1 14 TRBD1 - TGCGCCAGCAGCTTACGACAGGGTACGAATGAGCAGTTCTTC CASSLRQGTNEQFF
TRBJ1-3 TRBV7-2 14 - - TGTGCCAGCAGCTTGGGACACCCTGGAAACACCATATATTTT CASSLGHPGNTIYF
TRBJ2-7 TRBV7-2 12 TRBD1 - TGTGCCAGCAGCCGGACAGGGCTCGAGCAGTACTTC CASSRTGLEQYF
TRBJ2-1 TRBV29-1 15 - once TGCAGCGTTGACGGCATGGACAGACCCTACAATGAGCAGTTCTTC CSVDGMDRPYNEQFF
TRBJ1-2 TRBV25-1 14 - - TGTGCCAGCAGTGATCATTATGGGGGCTATGGCTACACCTTC CASSDHYGGYGYTF
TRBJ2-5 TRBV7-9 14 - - TGTGCCACCTCCCGGGACATCGGTCCAGAGACCCAGTACTTC CATSRDIGPETQYF
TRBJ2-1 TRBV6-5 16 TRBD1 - TGTGCCAGCAGTTTTTCTTACGGGACAGGGCACAATGAGCAGTTCTTC CASSFSYGTGHNEQFF
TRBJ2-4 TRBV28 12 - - TGTGCCAGCAGTGCCTCCATACCCTCCCTTTGGTTC CASSASIPSLWF
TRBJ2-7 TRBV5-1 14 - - TGCGCCAGCAGTCCGTTGGGAGGAGAGAACGAGCAGTACTTC CASSPLGGENEQYF
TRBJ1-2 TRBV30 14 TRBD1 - TGTGCCTGGAGCCTGACAGGGGGCAACTATGGCTACACCTTC CAWSLTGGNYGYTF
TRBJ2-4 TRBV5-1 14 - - TGCGCCAGCAAGGCCGTCGGGAGCAAAAACATTCAGTACTTC CASKAVGSKNIQYF
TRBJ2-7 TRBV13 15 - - TGTGCCAGCAGCTGGGACCTTTCTCCGGCCTACGAGCAGTACTTC CASSWDLSPAYEQYF
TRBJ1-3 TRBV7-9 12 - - TGTGCCAGCAGCATCAGTGGAAACACCATATATTTT CASSISGNTIYF
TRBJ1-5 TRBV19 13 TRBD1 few TGTGCCAGTTACGGACAGGAGAATCAGCCCCAGCATTTT CASYGQENQPQHF
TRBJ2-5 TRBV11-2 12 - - TGTGCCAGCAGCTTAACGCAAGAGACCCAGTACTTC CASSLTQETQYF
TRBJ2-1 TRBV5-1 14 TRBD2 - TGCGCCAGCAGCTCGGGAGGGGCCCTCAATGAGCAGTTCTTC CASSSGGALNEQFF
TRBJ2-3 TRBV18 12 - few TGTGCCAGCTCATCTAGCACAGATACGCAGTATTTT CASSSSTDTQYF
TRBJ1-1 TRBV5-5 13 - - TGTGCCAGCTCGCGTGGGGCGAACACTGAAGCTTTCTTT CASSRGANTEAFF
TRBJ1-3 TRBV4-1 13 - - TGCGCCAGCAGCCAATCCAGTGAGGTGGCCATATATTTT CASSQSSEVAIYF
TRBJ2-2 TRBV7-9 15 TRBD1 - TGTGCCAGCAGCTTTGGACAGGGGTACACCGGGGAGCTGTTTTTT CASSFGQGYTGELFF
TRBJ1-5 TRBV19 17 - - TGTGCCAGTAGTAGGGATCCGGGACACAATAGCAATCAGCCCCAGCATTTT CASSRDPGHNSNQPQHF
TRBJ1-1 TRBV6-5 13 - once TGTGCCGCCCTTGGGGGGATGAACACTGAAGCTTTCTTT CAALGGMNTEAFF
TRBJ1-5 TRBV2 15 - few TGTGCCAGCAGTGAACAGGCAGGGGGCAATCAGCCCCAGCATTTT CASSEQAGGNQPQHF
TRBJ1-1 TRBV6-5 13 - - TGTGCCAGCAGTGCGCTCAATCCGACTGAAGCTTTCTTT CASSALNPTEAFF
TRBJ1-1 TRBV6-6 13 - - TGTGCCAGCAGTTGGGTCGAGGGAGGGAGCGCTTTCTTT CASSWVEGGSAFF
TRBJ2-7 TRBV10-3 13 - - TGTGCCATCAGTGTGGACATCTCCTACGGGCAGTACTTC CAISVDISYGQYF
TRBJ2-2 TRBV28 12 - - TGTGCCAGCAGGTACCAGGCCGGGGAGCTGTTTTTT CASRYQAGELFF
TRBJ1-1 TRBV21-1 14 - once TGTGCCAGCAGCTTAGGAGGGGGGAACACTGAAGCTTTCTTT CASSLGGGNTEAFF
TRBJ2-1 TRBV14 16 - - TGTGCCAGCAGCCAACTAGAAATTAGGAGTTCGAACGCGCAGTTCTTC CASSQLEIRSSNAQFF
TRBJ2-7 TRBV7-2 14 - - TGTGCCAGCAGCGCCGACCCCTGGGCGGGAGAGCAGTACTTC CASSADPWAGEQYF
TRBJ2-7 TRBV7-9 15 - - TGTGCCAGCAGCTCAAGTGGGACACAGACCTACGAGCAGTACTTC CASSSSGTQTYEQYF
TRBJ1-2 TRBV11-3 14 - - TGTGCCAGCAGTCAAGAGTCAGGTCGCGCTGGCTACACCTTC CASSQESGRAGYTF
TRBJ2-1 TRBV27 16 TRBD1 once TGTGCCAGCAGCCTTGGGACCTTCGGGACAGACAATGAGCAGTTCTTC CASSLGTFGTDNEQFF
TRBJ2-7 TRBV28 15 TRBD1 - TGTGCCAGCAGTCTCACAGGGGGCTTCCTTTACGAGCAGTACTTC CASSLTGGFLYEQYF
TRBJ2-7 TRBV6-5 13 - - TGTGCCAGCAGGCGGGACCGCTATTACGAGCAGTACTTC CASRRDRYYEQYF